Below, 13 T cell receptor beta chains from the same sample are listed, as sequenced in a study of beta chain features in type 1 diabetes. Expressed TCRB transcripts got sequenced, as all isolated RNA was reverse transcribed. TCRdb's copy holds only in-frame clones and misses some; the assay was immunoSEQ multiplex PCR. The sample records hundreds of thousands of clones, about 16% being singletons. The sequenced sample was naive CD4+ T cells from blood. The receptors were sampled from a man aged 18-30 years in good health.

This clone was observed a few times. A read error may produce the germline difference seen at one junction end. The rearrangement joins TRBV29-1 to TRBJ2-3; 12 nucleotides match TRBD2. In germline, CDR1 is SQVTM, CDR2 ANQGSEA. The CDR3 totals 16 residues. CDR3 residues: CSVEGLAGLGTDTQYF. The DNA for the CDR3 is TGCAGCGTAGAAGGACTAGCGGGACTGGGGACAGATACGCAGTATTTT.

This clone was seen only a few times. The genes are TRBV11-2 and TRBJ2-6; 7 bases fit TRBD1. The V segment lost 4 bases and the J segment 4 bases; nucleotides outside the gene matches: 4. The CDR3 spans 15 residues. Germline V gene sequence: CDR1 SGHAT, CDR2 FQNNGV. The CDR3 DNA is TGTGCCAGCAGCTCCACAGGGGCAGGGGCCAACGTCCTGACTTTC. Its translation is CASSSTGAGANVLTF.

The chain couples TRBV7-9 to TRBJ1-1; D uncertain. CDR1 and CDR2 (germline): SEHNR, FQNEAQ (reference sequence). The CDR3 covers 13 residues. V was pared by 8 bases and J by 6 bases, with 16 bases between. The CDR3, as DNA: TGTGCCAGCGGCGAGGGAGGGATTCCTGAAGCTTTCTTT. This codes for CASGEGGIPEAFF.

In this sample, this clone turned up a few times. The genes are TRBV25-1 and TRBJ2-3, with 10 bases lining up with TRBD1. The J segment lost 5 bases and the V segment lost 5 bases, leaving 4 bases of the junction unmatched. The CDR3 is made up of 14 amino acids. Germline V gene data show CDR1 as MGHDK and CDR2 as SYGVNS. In DNA form, the CDR3 reads TGTGCCAGCAGTTCGACAGGGGGCAAAGATACGCAGTATTTT. Translated, it gives CASSSTGGKDTQYF.

The chain is built from TRBV7-3 and TRBJ2-7, with 12 bases that match TRBD2. The CDR3 length is 15 residues. With V trimmed by 3 bases and J by 3 bases, 3 bases remained unmatched. Germline values: CDR1 SGHTA, CDR2 FQGTGA. The CDR3 bases are TGTGCCAGCAGCTTGACTAGCGGGGGCATCTACGAGCAGTACTTC. Protein product: CASSLTSGGIYEQYF.

This rearrangement joins TRBV7-3 to TRBJ2-5; weak D call: TRBD1 (5 bases). There are 13 residues in the CDR3. V shed 5 bases and J shed 5 bases, with 12 bases lying between them. The germline V gene has CDR1 SGHTA and CDR2 FQGTGA. In DNA form, the CDR3 reads TGTGCCAGCAGCCAGGGCCTCAAGGAGACCCAGTACTTC. Its protein product is CASSQGLKETQYF.

This clone was detected a few times. The rearrangement links TRBV21-1 to TRBJ2-5; TRBD1 was called by the table and not checked on the DNA. TRBV21-1 represents a pseudogene. This CDR3 region has 10 residues. CDR3 bases: TGCCGACAGTCCAAAGAGACCCAGTACTTC. Protein product: CRQSKETQYF.

This chain connects TRBV10-3 to TRBJ2-2; TRBD2 matches at 12 bases. The CDR3 sequence is 15 residues long. From germline, CDR1 is ENHRY and CDR2 SYGVKD. V lost 5 bases and J lost 5; bases outside the gene matches: 3. The CDR3 DNA is TGTGCCATCAGTACCGGACTAGCGGGAACCGGGGAGCTGTTTTTT. It specifies CAISTGLAGTGELFF.

The chain uses TRBV7-8 and TRBJ1-5; D is ambiguous. There are 15 residues in the CDR3. V lost 0 bases and J lost 4, with 10 bases in between. CDR1 SGHVS and CDR2 FQNEAQ come from the germline V gene. CDR3 region: CASSLASTVNQPQHF. CDR3 DNA: TGTGCCAGCAGCTTAGCGAGTACAGTTAATCAGCCCCAGCATTTT.

The chain's CDR3 is CASSPAFREQFF. DNA of the CDR3: TGTGCCAGCAGCCCCGCATTCCGTGAGCAGTTCTTC. The chain carries TRBV7-2 and TRBJ2-1, with D uncertain. The CDR3 has 12 amino acids. Germline V gives CDR1 SGHTA, CDR2 FQGNSA. V lost 5 bases, J lost 9 bases, and 11 bases lay in between.

This chain connects TRBV4-3 to TRBJ1-2; D is perhaps TRBD1 (6 bases). With 1 base removed from V and 8 bases from J, the gap between germline ends came to 20 bases. The germline gives CDR1 LGHNA, CDR2 YSLEER. The CDR3 totals 16 residues. Here the CDR3 reads CASSQATGTPNLGYTF. The CDR3 DNA follows: TGCGCCAGCAGCCAAGCCACCGGGACACCTAACTTAGGCTACACCTTC.

A single count supports this clone. The chain employs TRBV4-1 and TRBJ2-5, with D tentatively TRBD2 (5 bases). The CDR3 loop spans 16 amino acids. Germline CDR1 reads MGHRA; CDR2 reads YSYEKL. Trimming took 3 bases from V and 0 from J, leaving 14 bases between them. The CDR3 here is CASSHPGWRDQETQYF. The CDR3 DNA follows: TGCGCCAGCAGCCATCCGGGGTGGCGGGACCAAGAGACCCAGTACTTC.

The CDR3 sequence is CATSRRRTLSNNEQFF. The CDR3 region has the DNA TGTGCCACCAGCAGGAGAAGAACACTATCTAACAATGAGCAGTTCTTC. V and J are TRBV15 and TRBJ2-1, with D hard to call. The CDR3 extends over 16 amino acids. V lost 3 bases and J 5 bases, leaving 17 bases between the germline ends. Germline V gene data show CDR1 as LNHNV and CDR2 as YYDKDF (reference sequence). Full variable domain (outside the CDR3, taken from reference TRBV15 and TRBJ2-1): DAMVIQNPRYQVTQFGKPVTLSCSQTLNHNVMYWYQQKSSQAPKLLFHYYDKDFNNEADTPDNFQSRRPNTSFCFLDIRSPGLGDTAMYLCATSRRRTLSNNEQFFGPGTRLTVL.